These T cell receptor beta chains were read from a single sample in a study of tumor-infiltrating lymphocytes in oesophageal squamous cell carcinoma. TCRdb called the PCR reads again in MiXCR, with one record for every CDR3 protein. This table has tens of thousands of distinct CDR3 sequences, 36% appearing once. The sequenced material came from esophageal tumor tissue. The receptors were sampled from a male donor with esophageal squamous cell carcinoma. The CDR3 runs from the conserved cysteine through the conserved F or W. Each record gives: V gene, J gene, clone size, D gene, CDR3 protein, CDR3 DNA. A D gene is named only where the DNA matches it firmly. Clone size is shown for a subset of rows, as once, few, many or a class of expanded clone.

>TRBV7-6|TRBJ2-7|.|.
CASSFTIGNEQYF
TGTGCTAGCAGCTTTACTATAGGTAATGAGCAGTACTTC
>TRBV7-2|TRBJ2-5|.|.
CASSLDRETQYF
TGTGCCAGCAGCTTAGATCGGGAGACCCAGTACTTC
>TRBV14|TRBJ2-1|few|.
CASSPRDYNEQFF
TGTGCCAGCAGCCCCAGGGACTACAATGAGCAGTTCTTC
>TRBV28|TRBJ2-7|many|TRBD2
CASSLSVAGGPYEQYF
TGTGCCAGCAGTTTATCAGTAGCGGGAGGGCCCTACGAGCAGTACTTC
>TRBV11-2|TRBJ2-3|.|TRBD2
CASSRRTSGSSGTDTQYF
TGTGCCAGCAGCCGCCGGACTAGCGGGAGTTCAGGCACAGATACGCAGTATTTT
>TRBV12-3/TRBV12-4|TRBJ2-2|.|.
CASSYAGELFF
TGTGCCAGCAGTTATGCCGGGGAGCTGTTTTTT
>TRBV6-1|TRBJ1-4|many|TRBD1
CASSEGTGVYEKLFF
TGTGCCAGCAGCGAAGGGACAGGGGTCTATGAAAAACTGTTTTTT
>TRBV11-2|TRBJ2-7|medium-sized|.
CASSFGGTYEQYF
TGTGCCAGCAGCTTCGGCGGGACCTACGAGCAGTACTTC
>TRBV6-4|TRBJ1-3|many|.
CASSPQAYSGNTIYF
TGTGCCAGCAGTCCTCAGGCTTACTCTGGAAACACCATATATTTT
>TRBV28|TRBJ2-3|many|TRBD2
CASSLIGLAALTDTQYF
TGTGCCAGCAGTCTTATAGGACTAGCAGCCCTCACAGATACGCAGTATTTT
>TRBV7-4|TRBJ2-1|.|.
CASSLAAGVNEQFF
TGTGCCAGCAGCTTAGCGGCAGGGGTGAATGAGCAGTTCTTC
>TRBV28|TRBJ2-7|many|.
CASSPSGSYNEQYF
TGTGCCAGCAGCCCGTCCGGGTCCTACAATGAGCAGTACTTC
>TRBV12-3/TRBV12-4|TRBJ2-5|medium-sized|.
CASSFITTQETQYF
TGTGCCAGCAGTTTTATAACTACCCAAGAGACCCAGTACTTC